This T cell receptor beta chain derives from a study of T cells in Graves' hyperthyroidism and ophthalmopathy. Study in general: Sampling of peripheral blood happened at initial diagnosis, prior to any treatment. Study-wide results and limits: Blood also carried most thyroid clonotypes expanded above 0.001.

As concerns this clonotype: Its antigen is not known. The junction differs from germline at one of its ends, possibly a read error.

Amplified TCR beta CDR3 regions derived from RNA transcripts. Researchers ran a first-round RT-PCR on the TCR CDR3 using the HTBI primer set. TCRdb used MiXCR to reprocess the multiplex PCR reads, holding one entry per CDR3 protein. This table holds more than 350,000 distinct CDR3 sequences, 14% to 15% found once. The CDR3 is 13 residues long. Germline CDR1 and CDR2: SGHDN and FVKESK. This sequence joins TRBV14 and TRBJ2-1; possible D gene TRBD1, 6 bases. Sequenced sample: blood. The receptor was isolated from a woman aged 25 to 39 with Graves' hyperthyroidism. CDR3 in DNA: TGTGCCAGCAGCCCCGTAGGGGACAACGAGCAGTTCTTC. Translated: CASSPVGDNEQFF. Filled out from reference TRBV14 and TRBJ2-1, the complete variable domain reads EAGVTQFPSHSVIEKGQTVTLRCDPISGHDNLYWYRRVMGKEIKFLLHFVKESKQDESGMPNNRFLAERTGGTYSTLKVQPAELEDSGVYFCASSPVGDNEQFFGPGTRLTVL.